A selection of T cell receptor beta chains follows, all from one sample in a study of blood T cells in healthy people across ages. A single record per CDR3 protein comes from TCRdb applying MiXCR to the 5' RACE reads. The sample holds under 850,000 distinct CDR3 sequences, roughly 35% seen once. What was sequenced was blood. All receptors derive from a man aged 18 to 30 in good health. CDR3s include the opening cysteine and the closing phenylalanine or tryptophan. D genes are given only for firm matches. Not all rows give a size; the values are once, few, many and, for expanded clones, a class.

v_call: TRBV5-1
clone_size: few
j_call: TRBJ1-1
d_call: .
cdr3_nt: TGCGCCAGCAGCTTGGTCGGGGGCATACGCTTGGTTAACACTGAAGCTTTCTTT
cdr3_aa: CASSLVGGIRLVNTEAFF

v_call: TRBV13
clone_size: .
j_call: TRBJ2-2
d_call: .
cdr3_nt: TGTGCCAGCGCCTCCGAGGGGCCTGCCACCGGGGAGCTGTTTTTT
cdr3_aa: CASASEGPATGELFF

v_call: TRBV20-1
clone_size: few
j_call: TRBJ1-4
d_call: .
cdr3_nt: TGCAGTGCTAGAAACAGCCACAATGGAAAACTGTTTTTT
cdr3_aa: CSARNSHNGKLFF

v_call: TRBV4-2
clone_size: .
j_call: TRBJ2-5
d_call: TRBD1
cdr3_nt: TGTGCCAGCAGCCAATCGGACAGGAGAACTCAAGAGACCCAGTACTTC
cdr3_aa: CASSQSDRRTQETQYF

v_call: TRBV11-2
clone_size: .
j_call: TRBJ1-1
d_call: .
cdr3_nt: TGTGCCAGCAGCTCATACCCCCTTAAGAACACTGAAGCTTTCTTT
cdr3_aa: CASSSYPLKNTEAFF

v_call: TRBV5-1
clone_size: many
j_call: TRBJ1-2
d_call: .
cdr3_nt: TGCGCCAGCAGCTTAGGGACTGGCTACACCTTC
cdr3_aa: CASSLGTGYTF

v_call: TRBV6-2/TRBV6-3
clone_size: .
j_call: TRBJ1-1
d_call: .
cdr3_nt: TGTGCCAGCAGTTACACTAACAGGGAAGTCGCTTTCTTT
cdr3_aa: CASSYTNREVAFF

v_call: TRBV5-6
clone_size: few
j_call: TRBJ1-5
d_call: .
cdr3_nt: TGTGCCAGCAGCGCGGCAGGGCTTAGCAATCAGCCCCAGCATTTT
cdr3_aa: CASSAAGLSNQPQHF

v_call: TRBV6-2/TRBV6-3
clone_size: few
j_call: TRBJ1-1
d_call: .
cdr3_nt: TGTGCCAGCATCCCCGGACACAGGCTTGAAGCTTTCTTT
cdr3_aa: CASIPGHRLEAFF

v_call: TRBV7-9
clone_size: few
j_call: TRBJ2-1
d_call: TRBD1
cdr3_nt: TGTGCCAGCAGCAGTTCCGGGACAGGGCCCTACAATGAGCAGTTCTTC
cdr3_aa: CASSSSGTGPYNEQFF

v_call: TRBV20-1
clone_size: .
j_call: TRBJ2-7
d_call: .
cdr3_nt: TGCAGTGTTAAGGCAGGGCGCTACGAGCAGTACTTC
cdr3_aa: CSVKAGRYEQYF

v_call: TRBV3-1
clone_size: once
j_call: TRBJ2-3
d_call: .
cdr3_nt: TGTGCCAGCAGCGGGGTAACCCACACAGATACGCAGTATTTT
cdr3_aa: CASSGVTHTDTQYF

v_call: TRBV3-1
clone_size: few
j_call: TRBJ1-2
d_call: .
cdr3_nt: TGTGCCAGCAGCCACACGTATGGCTACACCTTC
cdr3_aa: CASSHTYGYTF

v_call: TRBV29-1
clone_size: .
j_call: TRBJ2-7
d_call: .
cdr3_nt: TGCAGCGTTTTACAGGATTACGAGCAGTACTTC
cdr3_aa: CSVLQDYEQYF

v_call: TRBV7-9
clone_size: .
j_call: TRBJ2-3
d_call: .
cdr3_nt: TGTGCCAGCAGCTTAGTAGTTCCCCCGGATACGCAGTATTTT
cdr3_aa: CASSLVVPPDTQYF

v_call: TRBV4-1
clone_size: few
j_call: TRBJ1-1
d_call: .
cdr3_nt: TGCGCCAGCAGCCAGATACCTTCCGGGGGCCCGAACACTGAAGCTTTCTTT
cdr3_aa: CASSQIPSGGPNTEAFF

v_call: TRBV6-5
clone_size: .
j_call: TRBJ2-7
d_call: .
cdr3_nt: TGTGCCAGCAGTTACTCGTACACAGTCTACGAGCAGTACTTC
cdr3_aa: CASSYSYTVYEQYF